A selection of T cell receptor beta chains follows, all from one sample in a study of cytomegalovirus exposure and HLA in healthy donors. This table comes from immunoSEQ multiplex PCR, and its TCRdb copy is limited to in-frame clones, with some not included. The sample gives 150,000 to 200,000 clones, roughly 85% of which show up once; more than 0.55% is in the top ten. The sample was PBMCs. The receptors were sampled from a woman aged 40-49 years in good health and CMV-seronegative. Both conserved end residues are part of each CDR3. The order of the fields is D gene, clone size, J gene, V gene, CDR3 DNA, CDR3 protein. The D gene is left open where the match is weak. Clone size is stated in some rows and not others, as once, few, many or a class when expanded.

>TRBD1|few|TRBJ1-2|TRBV6-1
TGTGCCAGCAGGGCCCAGACAGGGGCTGATTATGGCTACACCTTC
CASRAQTGADYGYTF
>.|.|TRBJ2-7|TRBV7-2
TGTGCCAGCAGCTTTCCAGGGACTCGCTACGAGCAGTACTTC
CASSFPGTRYEQYF
>.|.|TRBJ1-2|TRBV2
TGTGCCAGCAGTGAACGGGGCTACACCTTC
CASSERGYTF
>.|.|TRBJ2-1|TRBV2
TGTGCCAGCAGCGTATTCAGGGATTACAATGAGCAGTTCTTC
CASSVFRDYNEQFF
>TRBD2|.|TRBJ2-3|TRBV7-2
TGTGCCAGCAGCTTTAGCGGGAGTAATACAGATACGCAGTATTTT
CASSFSGSNTDTQYF
>.|.|TRBJ1-2|TRBV28
TGTGCCAGCAGTTTAACCTCGCGGTTGAGTGGCTACACCTTC
CASSLTSRLSGYTF
>.|.|TRBJ2-4|TRBV27
TGTGCCAGCAGTCGCCTGGGGGGGCCCGGGGGCATTCAGTACTTC
CASSRLGGPGGIQYF
>.|few|TRBJ2-3|TRBV5-1
TGCGCCAGCAGCCTATCTAGCACAGATACGCAGTATTTT
CASSLSSTDTQYF
>TRBD1|.|TRBJ2-7|TRBV4-1
TGCGCCAGCAGCCAAAATACCGGGACAGGGTATCGCGAGCAGTACTTC
CASSQNTGTGYREQYF
>TRBD1|.|TRBJ2-7|TRBV28
TGTGCCAGCAGTTTAGGCAACCCGGGACAGGGGGTCGAGCAGTACTTC
CASSLGNPGQGVEQYF
>.|.|TRBJ1-1|TRBV7-8
TGTGCCAGCAGCCCAGATGGGGCTGGGGACACTGAAGCTTTCTTT
CASSPDGAGDTEAFF
>.|.|TRBJ2-3|TRBV7-3
TGTGCCAGCAGCTTAAGGAGAGCAGATACGCAGTATTTT
CASSLRRADTQYF
>.|.|TRBJ2-5|TRBV7-6
TGTGCCAGCAGCTTCCGTAAATCAGAGACCCAGTACTTC
CASSFRKSETQYF
>TRBD2|.|TRBJ2-1|TRBV29-1
TGCAGCGTTGGTAGCGGGGCGATGTACAATGAGCAGTTCTTC
CSVGSGAMYNEQFF
>.|.|TRBJ1-4|TRBV5-1
TGCGCCAGCAGCTTTACAGGCTCTAATGAAAAACTGTTTTTT
CASSFTGSNEKLFF
>TRBD1|.|TRBJ2-5|TRBV9
TGTGCCAGCAGCCGTACCCCGGGACAGCAAGAGACCCAGTACTTC
CASSRTPGQQETQYF
>TRBD2|few|TRBJ2-7|TRBV7-2
TGTGCCAGCAGCACCGCTAGCGGGCCCCCGGAACAGTACTTC
CASSTASGPPEQYF
>.|few|TRBJ2-7|TRBV5-1
TGCGCCAGCGGTAGCGGTTTAACCTACGAGCAGTACTTC
CASGSGLTYEQYF
>TRBD1|few|TRBJ2-1|TRBV6-5
TGTGCCAGCAGTGAAGGGACAGAGACCAATGAGCAGTTCTTC
CASSEGTETNEQFF
>.|.|TRBJ1-1|TRBV5-5
TGTGCCAGCAGCTTGGAACCAGACTATTACACTGAAGCTTTCTTT
CASSLEPDYYTEAFF
>.|.|TRBJ1-1|TRBV6-1
TGTGCCAGCAGCTCCACAGGGCACACTGAAGCTTTCTTT
CASSSTGHTEAFF
>.|once|TRBJ1-3|TRBV7-8
TGTGCCAGCAGCCTACTAGGACGATTCTCTGGAAACACCATATATTTT
CASSLLGRFSGNTIYF
>.|.|TRBJ1-1|TRBV5-8
TGTGCCAGCAGACACAGGGTTTTCCCTGAAGCTTTCTTT
CASRHRVFPEAFF
>.|.|TRBJ2-4|TRBV2
TGTGCCAGCAGTGAAGCGCGGAGCGGGCCTGCCAAAAACATTCAGTACTTC
CASSEARSGPAKNIQYF
>TRBD1|.|TRBJ2-7|TRBV6-5
TGTGCCAGCAGCATCACCGGGACAGGGGGCCGCGAGCAGTACTTC
CASSITGTGGREQYF
>.|.|TRBJ1-2|TRBV28
TGTGCCAGCAGTTTGTCGACAGGCTATGGCTACACCTTC
CASSLSTGYGYTF
>.|.|TRBJ2-3|TRBV27
TGTGCCAGCAAGAGGACAGATACGCAGTATTTT
CASKRTDTQYF
>.|few|TRBJ1-1|TRBV25-1
TGTGGGACAAGGGGAGGGAACACTGAAGCTTTCTTT
CGTRGGNTEAFF
>.|once|TRBJ2-1|TRBV4-2
TGTGCCAGCAGCCAGAGGGGGGGAAAATCTGTATACAATGAGCAGTTCTTC
CASSQRGGKSVYNEQFF
>.|.|TRBJ2-3|TRBV5-1
TGCGCCAGCAGCTCGGTCCAGGGTTGGACAGACACAGATACGCAGTATTTT
CASSSVQGWTDTDTQYF
>TRBD1|.|TRBJ1-1|TRBV5-6
TGTGCCAGCAGCTTGCAGGGGGCGCGCACTGAAGCTTTCTTT
CASSLQGARTEAFF
>TRBD1|.|TRBJ2-7|TRBV27
TGTGCCAGCAGCGGTGGGACAGTCGGACGCTTCGATGGCGAGCAGTACTTC
CASSGGTVGRFDGEQYF
>TRBD1|.|TRBJ1-2|TRBV28
TGTGCCAGCAGTTTTGGGCGAACAGGGGGCGCAGGCTACACCTTC
CASSFGRTGGAGYTF
>TRBD2|.|TRBJ2-3|TRBV4-1
TGCGCCAGCAGCCAAGGGGCGGGGGGGTTTCCGGATACGCAGTATTTT
CASSQGAGGFPDTQYF
>.|.|TRBJ1-3|TRBV18
TGTGCCAGCTCACCGACAGAGATACTGGGAAACACCATATATTTT
CASSPTEILGNTIYF
>TRBD1|.|TRBJ2-7|TRBV6-1
TGTGCCAGCAGGTTGGACAGGGGGAATTCCTACGAGCAGTACTTC
CASRLDRGNSYEQYF
>.|.|TRBJ1-1|TRBV29-1
TGCAGCGTTGAAGACGTCCCAGGGAAAGGTACTGAAGCTTTCTTT
CSVEDVPGKGTEAFF
>TRBD2|few|TRBJ2-3|TRBV5-1
TGCGCCAGCAGCTTGGGGGGTAGCGGGACACAAGATACGCAGTATTTT
CASSLGGSGTQDTQYF
>.|.|TRBJ2-3|TRBV5-1
TGCGCCAGCAGCTTGGTGGGGACTAGCACAGATACGCAGTATTTT
CASSLVGTSTDTQYF
>TRBD1|.|TRBJ2-7|TRBV5-1
TGCGCCAGCAGCCCCCGGGACAGGGACTACGAGCAGTACTTC
CASSPRDRDYEQYF
>TRBD1|.|TRBJ2-2|TRBV14
TGTGCCAGCAGCCCGACAGGGCCGGCCGGGGAGCTGTTTTTT
CASSPTGPAGELFF
>.|few|TRBJ1-1|TRBV5-6
TGTGCCAGCAGCTTGGTCGTCGGCAGGGTCTCTTCGGTGGCTTTCTTT
CASSLVVGRVSSVAFF
>TRBD1|.|TRBJ1-2|TRBV10-3
TGTGCCAATTGGTTGGGACAGGGGGAGGGCTACACCTTC
CANWLGQGEGYTF
>TRBD1|.|TRBJ1-5|TRBV28
TGTGCCAGCAGTTTACTGGGGACAGGGGTCCAGCATTTT
CASSLLGTGVQHF
>TRBD2|.|TRBJ2-3|TRBV9
TGTGCCAGCAGCGACCCGTCAGCGGGGGGGGCAGATACGCAGTATTTT
CASSDPSAGGADTQYF